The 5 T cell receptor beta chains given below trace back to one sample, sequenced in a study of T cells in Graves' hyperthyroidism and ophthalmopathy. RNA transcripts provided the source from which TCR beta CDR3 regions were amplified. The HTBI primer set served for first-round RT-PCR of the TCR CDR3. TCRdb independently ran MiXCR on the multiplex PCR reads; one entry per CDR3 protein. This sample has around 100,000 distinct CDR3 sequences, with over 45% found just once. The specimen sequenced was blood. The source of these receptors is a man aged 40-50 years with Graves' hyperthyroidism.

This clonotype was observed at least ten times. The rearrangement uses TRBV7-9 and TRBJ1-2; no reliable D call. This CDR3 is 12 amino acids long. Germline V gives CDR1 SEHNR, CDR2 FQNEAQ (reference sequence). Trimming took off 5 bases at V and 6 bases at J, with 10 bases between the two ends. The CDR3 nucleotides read TGTGCCAGCAGCCTTCTTCCTCATGGCTACACCTTC. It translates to CASSLLPHGYTF.

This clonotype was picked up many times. This CDR3 is CASSFYTSGMGTGELFF. For the CDR3, the DNA is TGTGCCAGCAGCTTCTATACTAGCGGGATGGGTACCGGGGAGCTGTTTTTT. The chain employs TRBV7-2 and TRBJ2-2; the match to TRBD2 covers 10 bases. There are 17 residues in the CDR3. Germline V lookup: CDR1 SGHTA, CDR2 FQGNSA. J lost 5 bases, V lost 3 bases, and 9 bases had no gene match.

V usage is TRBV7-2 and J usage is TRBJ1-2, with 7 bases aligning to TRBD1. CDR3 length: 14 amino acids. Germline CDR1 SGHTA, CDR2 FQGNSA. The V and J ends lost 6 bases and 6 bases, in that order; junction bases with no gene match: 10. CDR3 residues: CASSTTGTYNGYTF. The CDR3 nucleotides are TGTGCCAGCAGTACGACAGGGACCTACAATGGCTACACCTTC.

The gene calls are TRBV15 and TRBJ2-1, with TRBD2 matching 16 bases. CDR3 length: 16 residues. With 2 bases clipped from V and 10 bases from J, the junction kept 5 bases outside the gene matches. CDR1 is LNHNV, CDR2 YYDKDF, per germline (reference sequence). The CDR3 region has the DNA TGTGCCACCAGCAGATATTCGGGACTAGCGGGAGGGGAGCAGTTCTTC. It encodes CATSRYSGLAGGEQFF.

The CDR3 sequence is CASSPRGRENYGYTF. The CDR3, as DNA: TGTGCCAGCAGTCCACGGGGTAGGGAGAACTATGGCTACACCTTC. This chain links TRBV6-4 with TRBJ1-2; D is ambiguous. The germline CDR1 and CDR2 sequences are MRHNA and SNTAGT. Trimming stripped 5 bases from V and 2 bases from J, with 15 bases between. The CDR3 runs 15 residues.